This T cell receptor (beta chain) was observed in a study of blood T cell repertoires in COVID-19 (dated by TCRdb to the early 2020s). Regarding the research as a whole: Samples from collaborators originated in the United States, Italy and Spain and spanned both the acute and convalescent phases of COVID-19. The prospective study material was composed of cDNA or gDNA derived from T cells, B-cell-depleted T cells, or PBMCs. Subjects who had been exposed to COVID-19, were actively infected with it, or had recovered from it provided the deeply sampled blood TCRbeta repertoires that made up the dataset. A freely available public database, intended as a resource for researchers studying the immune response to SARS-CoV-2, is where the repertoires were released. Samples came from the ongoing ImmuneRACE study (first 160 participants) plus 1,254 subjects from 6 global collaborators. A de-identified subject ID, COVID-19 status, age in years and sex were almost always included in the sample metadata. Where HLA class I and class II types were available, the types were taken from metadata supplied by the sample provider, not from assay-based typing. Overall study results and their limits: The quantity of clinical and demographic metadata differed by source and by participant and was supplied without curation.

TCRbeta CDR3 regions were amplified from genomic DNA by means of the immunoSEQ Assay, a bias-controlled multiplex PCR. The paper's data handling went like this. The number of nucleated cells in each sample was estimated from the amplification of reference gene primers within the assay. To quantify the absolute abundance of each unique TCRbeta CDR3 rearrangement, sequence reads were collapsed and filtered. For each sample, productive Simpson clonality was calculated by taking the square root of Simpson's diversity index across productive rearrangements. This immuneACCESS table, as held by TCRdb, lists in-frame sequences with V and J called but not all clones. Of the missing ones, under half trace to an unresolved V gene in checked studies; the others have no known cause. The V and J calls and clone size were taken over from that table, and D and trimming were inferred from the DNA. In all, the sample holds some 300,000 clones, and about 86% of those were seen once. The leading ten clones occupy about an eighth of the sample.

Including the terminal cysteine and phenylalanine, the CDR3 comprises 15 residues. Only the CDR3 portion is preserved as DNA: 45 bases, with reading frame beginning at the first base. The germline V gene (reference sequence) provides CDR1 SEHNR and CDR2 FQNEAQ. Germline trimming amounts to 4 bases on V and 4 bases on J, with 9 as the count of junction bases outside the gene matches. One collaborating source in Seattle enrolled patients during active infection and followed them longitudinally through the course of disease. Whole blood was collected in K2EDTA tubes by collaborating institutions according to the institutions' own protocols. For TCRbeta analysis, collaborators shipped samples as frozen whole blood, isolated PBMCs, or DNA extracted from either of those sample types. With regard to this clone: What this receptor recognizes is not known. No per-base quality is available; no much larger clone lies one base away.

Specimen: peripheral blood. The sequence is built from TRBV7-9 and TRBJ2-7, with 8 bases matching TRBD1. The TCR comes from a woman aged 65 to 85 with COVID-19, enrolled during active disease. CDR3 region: CASSWARDRRYEQYF. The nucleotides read TGTGCCAGCAGCTGGGCCCGGGACAGGCGTTACGAGCAGTACTTC.